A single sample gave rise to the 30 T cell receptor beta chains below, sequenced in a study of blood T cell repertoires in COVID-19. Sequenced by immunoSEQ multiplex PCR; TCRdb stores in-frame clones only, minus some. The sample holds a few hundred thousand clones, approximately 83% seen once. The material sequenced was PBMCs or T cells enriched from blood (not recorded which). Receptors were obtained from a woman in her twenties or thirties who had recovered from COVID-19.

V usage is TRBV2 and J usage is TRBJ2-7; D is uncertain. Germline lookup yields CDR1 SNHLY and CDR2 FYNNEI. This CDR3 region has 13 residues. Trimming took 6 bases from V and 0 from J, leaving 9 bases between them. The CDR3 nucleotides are TGTGCCAGCAGACCAGACAACTCCTACGAGCAGTACTTC. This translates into CASRPDNSYEQYF.

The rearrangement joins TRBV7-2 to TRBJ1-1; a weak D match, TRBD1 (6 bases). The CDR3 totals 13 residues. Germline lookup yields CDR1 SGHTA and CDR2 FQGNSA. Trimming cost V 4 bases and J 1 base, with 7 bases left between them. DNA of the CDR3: TGTGCCAGCAGCTCGGACAGGAACACTGAAGCTTTCTTT. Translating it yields CASSSDRNTEAFF. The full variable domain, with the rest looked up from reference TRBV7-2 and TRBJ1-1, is GAGVSQSPSNKVTEKGKDVELRCDPISGHTALYWYRQSLGQGLEFLIYFQGNSAPDKSGLPSDRFSAERTGGSVSTLTIQRTQQEDSAVYLCASSSDRNTEAFFGQGTRLTVV.

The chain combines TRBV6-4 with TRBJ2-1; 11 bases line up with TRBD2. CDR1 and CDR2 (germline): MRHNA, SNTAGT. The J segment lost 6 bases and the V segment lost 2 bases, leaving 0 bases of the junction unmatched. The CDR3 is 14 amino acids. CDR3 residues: CASSDLAGGNEQFF. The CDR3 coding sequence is TGTGCCAGCAGTGACCTAGCGGGAGGCAATGAGCAGTTCTTC.

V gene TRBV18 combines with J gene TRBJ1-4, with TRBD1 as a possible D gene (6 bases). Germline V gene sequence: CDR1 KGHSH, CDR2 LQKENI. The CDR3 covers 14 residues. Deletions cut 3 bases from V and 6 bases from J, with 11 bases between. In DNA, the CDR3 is TGTGCCAGCTCACCGGGACAAGTCGATGAAAAACTGTTTTTT. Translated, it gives CASSPGQVDEKLFF.

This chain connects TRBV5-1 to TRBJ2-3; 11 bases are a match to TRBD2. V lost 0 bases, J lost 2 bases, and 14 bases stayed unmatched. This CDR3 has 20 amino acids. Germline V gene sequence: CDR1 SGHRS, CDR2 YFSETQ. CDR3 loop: CASSLARLAGSLLTTDTQYF. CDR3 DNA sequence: TGCGCCAGCAGCTTGGCCCGACTAGCGGGGTCCCTACTTACCACAGATACGCAGTATTTT.

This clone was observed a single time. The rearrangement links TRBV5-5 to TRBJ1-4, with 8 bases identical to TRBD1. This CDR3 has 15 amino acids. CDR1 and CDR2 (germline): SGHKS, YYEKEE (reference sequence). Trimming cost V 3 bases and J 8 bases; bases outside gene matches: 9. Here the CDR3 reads CASSSTGQGREKLFF. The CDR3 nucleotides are TGTGCCAGCAGCTCCACCGGACAGGGCAGGGAAAAACTGTTTTTT.

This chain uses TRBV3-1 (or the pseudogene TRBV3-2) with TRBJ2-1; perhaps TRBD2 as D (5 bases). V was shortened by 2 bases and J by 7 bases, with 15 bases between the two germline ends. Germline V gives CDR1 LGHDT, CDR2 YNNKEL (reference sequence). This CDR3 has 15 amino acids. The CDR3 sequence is CASSQRQPAGNEQFF. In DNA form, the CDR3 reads TGTGCCAGCAGCCAACGCCAGCCGGCGGGTAATGAGCAGTTCTTC.

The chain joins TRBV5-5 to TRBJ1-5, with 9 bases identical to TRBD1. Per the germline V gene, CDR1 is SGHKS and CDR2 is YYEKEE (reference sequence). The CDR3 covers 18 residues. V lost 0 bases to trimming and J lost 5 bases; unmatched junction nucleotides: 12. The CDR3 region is CASSLGARTGGGYQPQHF. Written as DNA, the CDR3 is TGTGCCAGCAGCTTGGGAGCAAGAACAGGGGGCGGATATCAGCCCCAGCATTTT.

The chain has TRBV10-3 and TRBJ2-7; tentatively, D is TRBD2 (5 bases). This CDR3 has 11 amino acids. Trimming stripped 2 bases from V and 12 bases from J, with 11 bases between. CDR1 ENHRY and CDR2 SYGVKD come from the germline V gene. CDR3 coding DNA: TGTGCCATCAGTGAGGGAGGTTTTTGGTACTTC. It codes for CAISEGGFWYF.

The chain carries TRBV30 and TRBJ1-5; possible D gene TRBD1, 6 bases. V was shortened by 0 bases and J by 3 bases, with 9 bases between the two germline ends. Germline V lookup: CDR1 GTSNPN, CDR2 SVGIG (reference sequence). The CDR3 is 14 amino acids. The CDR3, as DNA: TGTGCCTGGAGTGTAGGGGGAAACAATCAGCCCCAGCATTTT. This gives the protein CAWSVGGNNQPQHF. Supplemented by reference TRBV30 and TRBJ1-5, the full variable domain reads SQTIHQWPATLVQPVGSPLSLECTVEGTSNPNLYWYRQAAGRGLQLLFYSVGIGQISSEVPQNLSASRPQDRQFILSSKKLLLSDSGFYLCAWSVGGNNQPQHFGDGTRLSIL.

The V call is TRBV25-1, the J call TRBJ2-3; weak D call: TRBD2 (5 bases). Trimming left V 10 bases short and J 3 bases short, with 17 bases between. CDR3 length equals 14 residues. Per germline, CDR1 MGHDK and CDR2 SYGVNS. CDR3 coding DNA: TGTGCCACTTCGGACTCCCGGAGAACAGATACGCAGTATTTT. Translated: CATSDSRRTDTQYF.

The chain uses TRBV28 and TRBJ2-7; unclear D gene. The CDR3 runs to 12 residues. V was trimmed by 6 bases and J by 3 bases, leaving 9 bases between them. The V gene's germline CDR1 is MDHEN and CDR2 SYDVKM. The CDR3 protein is CASSRQIYEQYF. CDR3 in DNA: TGTGCCAGCAGCAGACAAATCTACGAGCAGTACTTC.

The CDR3 region has the DNA TGTGCCACCAGCAGCGGGACAGTCTTCGAGCAGTACTTC. Protein: CATSSGTVFEQYF. This chain connects TRBV15 to TRBJ2-7; 7 bases are a match to TRBD1. The ends lost 3 bases at V and 6 bases at J; junction bases unmatched: 5. The CDR3 extends over 13 amino acids. Germline lookup yields CDR1 LNHNV and CDR2 YYDKDF (reference sequence).

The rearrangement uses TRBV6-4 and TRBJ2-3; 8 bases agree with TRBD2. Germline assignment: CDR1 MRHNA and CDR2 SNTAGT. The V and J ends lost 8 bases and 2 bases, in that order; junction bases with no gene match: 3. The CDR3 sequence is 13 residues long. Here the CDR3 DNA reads TGTGCCAGCTCGCGGGGGGCCACAGATACGCAGTATTTT. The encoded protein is CASSRGATDTQYF.

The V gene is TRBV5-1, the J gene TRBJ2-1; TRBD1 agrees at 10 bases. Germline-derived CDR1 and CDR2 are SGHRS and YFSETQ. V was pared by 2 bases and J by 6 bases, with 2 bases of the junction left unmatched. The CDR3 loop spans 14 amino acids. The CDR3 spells CASSFRTGGNEQFF. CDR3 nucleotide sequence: TGCGCCAGCAGCTTCCGGACAGGGGGCAATGAGCAGTTCTTC.

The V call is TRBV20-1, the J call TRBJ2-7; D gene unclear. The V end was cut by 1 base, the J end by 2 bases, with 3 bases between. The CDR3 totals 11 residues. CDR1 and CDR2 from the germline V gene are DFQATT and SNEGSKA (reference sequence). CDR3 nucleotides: TGCAGTGCTAGAGCCGCCTACGAGCAGTACTTC. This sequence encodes CSARAAYEQYF.

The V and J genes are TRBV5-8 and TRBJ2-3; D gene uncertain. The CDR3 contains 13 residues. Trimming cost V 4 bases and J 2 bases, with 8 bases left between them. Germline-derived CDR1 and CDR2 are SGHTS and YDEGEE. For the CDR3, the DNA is TGTGCCAGCAGCCTGAGAGCCACAGATACGCAGTATTTT. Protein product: CASSLRATDTQYF.

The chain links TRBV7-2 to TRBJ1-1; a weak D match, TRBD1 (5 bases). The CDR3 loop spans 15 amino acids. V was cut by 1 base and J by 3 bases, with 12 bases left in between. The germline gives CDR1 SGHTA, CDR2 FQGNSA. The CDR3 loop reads CASSLGGARDTEAFF. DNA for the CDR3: TGTGCCAGCAGCTTAGGTGGGGCACGGGACACTGAAGCTTTCTTT.

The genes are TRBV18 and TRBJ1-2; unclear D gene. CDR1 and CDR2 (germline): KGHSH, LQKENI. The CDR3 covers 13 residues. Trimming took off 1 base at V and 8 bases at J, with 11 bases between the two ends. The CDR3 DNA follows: TGTGCCAGCTCACCACAGCGGGAGGAAGGCTACACCTTC. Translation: CASSPQREEGYTF.

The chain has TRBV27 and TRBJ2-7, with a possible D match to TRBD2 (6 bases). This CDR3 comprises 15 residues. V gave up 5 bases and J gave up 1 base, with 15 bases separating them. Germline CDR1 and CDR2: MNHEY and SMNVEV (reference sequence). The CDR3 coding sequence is TGTGCCAGCAGTCCGAAGGCTAGCGTATCCTACGAGCAGTACTTC. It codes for CASSPKASVSYEQYF.

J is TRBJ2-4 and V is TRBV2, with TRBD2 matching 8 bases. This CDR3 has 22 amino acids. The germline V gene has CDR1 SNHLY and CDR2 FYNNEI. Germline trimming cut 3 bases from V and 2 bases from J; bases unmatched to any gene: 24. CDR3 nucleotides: TGTGCCAGCAGTGATCTACAACCGGGACTAGTGTGGGATCCACCATCCAAAAACATTCAGTACTTC. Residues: CASSDLQPGLVWDPPSKNIQYF.

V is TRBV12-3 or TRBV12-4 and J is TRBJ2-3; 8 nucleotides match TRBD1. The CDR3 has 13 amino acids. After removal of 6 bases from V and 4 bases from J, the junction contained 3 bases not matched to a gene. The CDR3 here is CASSGQGPDTQYF. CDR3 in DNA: TGTGCCAGCAGCGGACAGGGACCAGATACGCAGTATTTT.

CDR3 in DNA: TGCGCCAGCAAAGCGGAACTCGGTGAAAAACTGTTTTTT. It specifies CASKAELGEKLFF. V gene TRBV5-1 combines with J gene TRBJ1-4; no reliable D call. The CDR3 is made up of 13 amino acids. Trimming removed 6 bases from V and 7 bases from J, with 13 bases in between. Germline V gives CDR1 SGHRS, CDR2 YFSETQ.

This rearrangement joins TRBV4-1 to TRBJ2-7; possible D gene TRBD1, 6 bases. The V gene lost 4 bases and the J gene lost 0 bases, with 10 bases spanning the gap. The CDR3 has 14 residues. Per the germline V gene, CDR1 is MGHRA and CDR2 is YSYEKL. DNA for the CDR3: TGCGCCAGCAGCCTTAGACAGGTCTCCTACGAGCAGTACTTC. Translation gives CASSLRQVSYEQYF.

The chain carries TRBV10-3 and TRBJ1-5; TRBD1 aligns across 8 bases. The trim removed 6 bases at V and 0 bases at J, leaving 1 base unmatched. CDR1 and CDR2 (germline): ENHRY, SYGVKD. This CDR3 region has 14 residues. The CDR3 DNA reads TGTGCCATCAGCGGACAGGGTAGCAATCAGCCCCAGCATTTT. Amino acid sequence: CAISGQGSNQPQHF.

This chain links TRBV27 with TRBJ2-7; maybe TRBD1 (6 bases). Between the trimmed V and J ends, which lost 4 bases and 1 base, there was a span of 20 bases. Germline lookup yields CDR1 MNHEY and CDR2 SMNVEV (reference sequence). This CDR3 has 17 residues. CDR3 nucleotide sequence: TGTGCCAGCAGTTCTCCTAGGCCGGGCAGGGGTTCCTACGAGCAGTACTTC. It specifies CASSSPRPGRGSYEQYF.

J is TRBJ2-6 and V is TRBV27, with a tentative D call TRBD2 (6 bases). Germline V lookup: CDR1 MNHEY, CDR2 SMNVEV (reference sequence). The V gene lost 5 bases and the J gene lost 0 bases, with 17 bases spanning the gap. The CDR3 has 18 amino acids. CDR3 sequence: CASSPLTGGSSGANVLTF. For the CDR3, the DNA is TGTGCCAGCAGTCCCTTGACTGGAGGGAGCTCTGGGGCCAACGTCCTGACTTTC.

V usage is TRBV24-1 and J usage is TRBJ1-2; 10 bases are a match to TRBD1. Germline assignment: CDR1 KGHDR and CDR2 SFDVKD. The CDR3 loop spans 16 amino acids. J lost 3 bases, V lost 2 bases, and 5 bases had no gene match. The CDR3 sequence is CATSDSGTGADYGYTF. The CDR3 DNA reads TGTGCCACCAGTGATTCCGGGACAGGGGCTGACTATGGCTACACCTTC.

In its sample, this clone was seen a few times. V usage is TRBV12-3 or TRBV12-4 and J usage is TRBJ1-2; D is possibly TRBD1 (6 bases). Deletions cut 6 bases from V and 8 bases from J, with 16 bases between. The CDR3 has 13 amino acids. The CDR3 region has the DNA TGTGCCAGCAGGATGGGGGCGATGGACGGCTACACCTTC. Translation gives CASRMGAMDGYTF.

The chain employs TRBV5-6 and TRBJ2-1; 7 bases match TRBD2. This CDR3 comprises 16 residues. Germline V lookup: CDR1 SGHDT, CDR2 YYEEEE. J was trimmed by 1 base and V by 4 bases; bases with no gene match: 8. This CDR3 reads CASSLKRGVSYNEQFF. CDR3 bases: TGTGCCAGCAGCCTCAAACGGGGGGTATCCTACAATGAGCAGTTCTTC. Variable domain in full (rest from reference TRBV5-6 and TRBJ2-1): DAGVTQSPTHLIKTRGQQVTLRCSPKSGHDTVSWYQQALGQGPQFIFQYYEEEERQRGNFPDRFSGHQFPNYSSELNVNALLLGDSALYLCASSLKRGVSYNEQFFGPGTRLTVL.